The entry below describes one TCR beta chain. The sample is drawn from a study of T cells expressing NK-cell markers. Study background: The authors sequenced eight donors, of whom seven were HCMV-seropositive and one was seronegative.

Scientists made TCR beta cDNA using 5'RACE template switching with UMIs. TCRdb reanalyzed the 5' RACE reads, giving one entry per CDR3 protein sequence and no DNA. Here the sample table reports approximately 170,000 distinct CDR3 sequences. The source is a man aged 18-69 years in good health. The specimen was blood T cells: a sorted CD56 or NKG2C T cell subset, CD4+ or CD8+ T cells, or bulk PBMC T cells (not recorded which).

The CDR3 here is CASSVGTPASTGELFF. V gene TRBV9 combines with J gene TRBJ2-2; the TRBD2 assignment by TCRdb is unverifiable without DNA. Germline CDR1 SGDLS, CDR2 YYNGEE. CDR3 length equals 16 residues.